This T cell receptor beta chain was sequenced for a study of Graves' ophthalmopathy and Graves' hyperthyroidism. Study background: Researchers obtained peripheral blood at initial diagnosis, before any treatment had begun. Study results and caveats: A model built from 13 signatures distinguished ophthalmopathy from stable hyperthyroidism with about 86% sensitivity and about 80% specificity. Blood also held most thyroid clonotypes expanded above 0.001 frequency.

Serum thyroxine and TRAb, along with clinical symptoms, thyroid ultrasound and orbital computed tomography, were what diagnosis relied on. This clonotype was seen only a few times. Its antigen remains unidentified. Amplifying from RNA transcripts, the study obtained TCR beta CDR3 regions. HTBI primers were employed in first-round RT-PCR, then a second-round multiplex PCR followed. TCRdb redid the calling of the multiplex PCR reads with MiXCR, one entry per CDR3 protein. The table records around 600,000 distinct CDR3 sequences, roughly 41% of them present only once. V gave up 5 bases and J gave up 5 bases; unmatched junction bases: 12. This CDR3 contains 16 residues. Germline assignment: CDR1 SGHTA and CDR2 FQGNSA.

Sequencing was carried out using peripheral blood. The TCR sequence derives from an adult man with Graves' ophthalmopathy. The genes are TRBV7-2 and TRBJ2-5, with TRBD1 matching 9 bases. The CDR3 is CASSQEDRGPEETQYF. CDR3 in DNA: TGTGCCAGCAGCCAAGAGGACAGGGGCCCGGAGGAGACCCAGTACTTC. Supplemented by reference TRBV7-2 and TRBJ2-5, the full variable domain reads GAGVSQSPSNKVTEKGKDVELRCDPISGHTALYWYRQSLGQGLEFLIYFQGNSAPDKSGLPSDRFSAERTGGSVSTLTIQRTQQEDSAVYLCASSQEDRGPEETQYFGPGTRLLVL.